The 14 T cell receptor beta chains below all came from one sample that was sequenced in a study of cytomegalovirus exposure and HLA in healthy donors. Vbeta (60) and Jbeta (13) primers were used in the PCR. The table came from immunoSEQ multiplex PCR; TCRdb's copy has only in-frame clones and leaves some out. The table records about 110,000 clones, roughly 80% of them present only once. The specimen sequenced was PBMCs. Receptors originate from a man between 60 and 75 years old in good health and CMV-seronegative.

This sequence joins TRBV6-1 and TRBJ1-1; D is perhaps TRBD1 (5 bases). CDR1 and CDR2 from the germline V gene are MNHNS and SASEGT. Deletions cut 6 bases from V and 5 bases from J, with 13 bases between. CDR3 length: 13 residues. The CDR3 sequence is CASSADSRTEAFF. DNA for the CDR3: TGTGCCAGCAGCGCCGACAGTCGAACTGAAGCTTTCTTT.

This clone was detected once. The chain carries TRBV10-3 and TRBJ1-1; 7 bases fit TRBD1. CDR1 is ENHRY, CDR2 SYGVKD, per germline. This CDR3 comprises 14 residues. Germline trimming cut 5 bases from V and 0 bases from J; bases unmatched to any gene: 3. CDR3 sequence reads: CAISSGQVNTEAFF. The CDR3 DNA is TGTGCCATCAGTAGCGGACAGGTGAACACTGAAGCTTTCTTT.

The V and J genes are TRBV18 and TRBJ1-1; D perhaps matches TRBD1 (5 bases). Trimming cost V 3 bases and J 3 bases, with 14 bases left between them. The CDR3 length is 15 residues. Germline assignment: CDR1 KGHSH and CDR2 LQKENI. The CDR3 protein is CASSPTTLGDTEAFF. The CDR3 DNA is TGTGCCAGCTCACCGACGACATTAGGGGACACTGAAGCTTTCTTT.

The rearrangement joins TRBV19 to TRBJ2-7, with TRBD2 as a possible D gene (6 bases). The CDR3 consists of 15 residues. Germline loops: CDR1 LNHDA, CDR2 SQIVND (reference sequence). The germline V and J ends were trimmed by 3 bases and 4 bases, with 16 bases remaining between them. The CDR3 coding sequence is TGTGCCAGTAGTATTCCCCGCGGGACGGGATACGAGCAGTACTTC. It codes for CASSIPRGTGYEQYF.

The rearrangement uses TRBV7-9 and TRBJ2-7; 8 bases line up with TRBD2. Germline V gives CDR1 SEHNR, CDR2 FQNEAQ (reference sequence). The CDR3 totals 15 residues. The V and J ends lost 5 bases and 1 base, in that order; junction bases with no gene match: 7. The CDR3 DNA reads TGTGCCAGCAGCCGGGGGGGTTTGAGGTCCTACGAGCAGTACTTC. This codes for CASSRGGLRSYEQYF.

The V gene is TRBV5-6, the J gene TRBJ2-2, with D perhaps TRBD2 (5 bases). This CDR3 spans 17 amino acids. V lost 2 bases to trimming and J lost 4 bases, with 18 bases between them. CDR1 is SGHDT, CDR2 YYEEEE, per germline. CDR3 sequence: CASSFDGRLRRTGELFF. CDR3 nucleotide sequence: TGTGCCAGCAGCTTCGATGGGAGATTAAGGCGCACCGGGGAGCTGTTTTTT.

The J gene is TRBJ2-3, the V gene TRBV2; 12 nucleotides align to TRBD2. Germline values: CDR1 SNHLY, CDR2 FYNNEI. CDR3 length: 16 amino acids. V shed 4 bases and J 3 bases; nucleotides not matched to a gene: 5. CDR3: CASSGASGGGTDTQYF. The CDR3 bases are TGTGCCAGCAGTGGAGCTAGCGGGGGGGGGACAGATACGCAGTATTTT.

The chain is built from TRBV7-3 and TRBJ1-2, with D perhaps matching TRBD1 (6 bases). V was cut by 2 bases and J by 4 bases, with 8 bases left in between. This CDR3 is built from 13 residues. Germline assignment: CDR1 SGHTA and CDR2 FQGTGA. CDR3 sequence: CASSLGGPYGYTF. The CDR3 nucleotides are TGTGCCAGCAGCTTAGGGGGCCCCTATGGCTACACCTTC.

The chain combines TRBV7-3 with TRBJ2-6, with 9 bases lining up with TRBD2. The CDR3 totals 20 residues. Germline values: CDR1 SGHTA, CDR2 FQGTGA. J was trimmed by 3 bases and V by 2 bases; bases with no gene match: 14. The CDR3 bases are TGTGCCAGCAGCTTATACCCAGCGGGGGGAGGTTCACGTGGGGCCAACGTCCTGACTTTC. Residues: CASSLYPAGGGSRGANVLTF. Filled out from reference TRBV7-3 and TRBJ2-6, the complete variable domain reads GAGVSQTPSNKVTEKGKYVELRCDPISGHTALYWYRQSLGQGPEFLIYFQGTGAADDSGLPNDRFFAVRPEGSVSTLKIQRTERGDSAVYLCASSLYPAGGGSRGANVLTFGAGSRLTVL.

This clone showed up just a few times. V and J are TRBV15 and TRBJ2-1; perhaps TRBD1 as D (6 bases). The CDR3 is made up of 13 amino acids. V shed 7 bases and J shed 6 bases, with 13 bases lying between them. CDR1 is LNHNV and CDR2 is YYDKDF in the germline V gene (reference sequence). CDR3 residues: CATNPGDTNEQFF. CDR3 nucleotides: TGTGCCACCAACCCAGGGGACACCAATGAGCAGTTCTTC.

The CDR3 sequence is CASSIVQDSPLHF. In DNA form, the CDR3 reads TGTGCCAGTAGTATAGTTCAGGATTCACCCCTCCACTTT. The genes are TRBV19 and TRBJ1-6; D is unresolved. Trimming shortened V by 1 base and J by 8 bases, and 6 bases separated the two germline ends. From germline, CDR1 is LNHDA and CDR2 SQIVND (reference sequence). This CDR3 contains 13 residues.

CDR3 residues: CASSLVRGNTEAFF. CDR3 sequence (DNA): TGTGCCAGCAGCTTAGTCAGGGGGAACACTGAAGCTTTCTTT. This chain links TRBV11-1 with TRBJ1-1, with D possibly being TRBD1 (6 bases). The V gene lost 1 base and the J gene lost 1 base, with 7 bases spanning the gap. The CDR3 runs to 14 residues. Germline V lookup: CDR1 SGHAT, CDR2 FQDESV (reference sequence).

This clone was counted a single time. One end of the junction fails to match germline, which may point to a read error. V usage is TRBV4-2 and J usage is TRBJ2-2; TRBD1 agrees at 7 bases. From germline, CDR1 is LGHNA and CDR2 YNFKEQ. CDR3 length: 16 amino acids. This CDR3 reads CASSQEKQGFHRGAVF. CDR3 coding DNA: TGTGCCAGCAGCCAAGAGAAACAGGGGTTCCACCGGGGAGCTGTTTTT.

The V and J genes are TRBV6-1 and TRBJ1-1; maybe TRBD1 (5 bases). The V gene's germline CDR1 is MNHNS and CDR2 SASEGT. Trimming took 1 base from V and 6 from J, leaving 18 bases between them. The CDR3 length is 16 residues. CDR3 nucleotide sequence: TGTGCCAGCAGTGAAGGTTTGGCAGGGCGTTTAGCTGAAGCTTTCTTT. Its translation is CASSEGLAGRLAEAFF.